The clone carrying this T cell receptor (beta chain) was counted many times. Per germline, CDR1 KGHDR and CDR2 SFDVKD. This CDR3 is 17 amino acids long. V lost 3 bases, J lost 2 bases, and 10 bases stayed unmatched. Unique molecular identifiers tagged the TCRbeta library. TCRdb re-derived calls from the PCR reads in MiXCR, one entry per CDR3 protein. The sample holds 300,000 to 400,000 distinct CDR3 sequences, about an eighth seen once. The data derive from a study of T-cell reconstitution after alpha-beta-depleted transplantation in children. The chain carries TRBV24-1 and TRBJ2-3, with 7 bases identical to TRBD1. Sequenced material: PBMCs, taken from the stem cell graft. The TCR comes from a human donor who donated a stem cell graft to a child with Fanconi anemia. As DNA, the CDR3 is TGTGCCACCAGTGATCCTATCCCGGGACAGCTCACAGATACGCAGTATTTT. Its protein is CATSDPIPGQLTDTQYF.